The 24 T cell receptor beta chains below were found in one sample sequenced in a study of cytomegalovirus exposure and HLA in healthy donors. PCR amplification relied on 60 Vbeta primers (plus 13 Jbeta primers). TCRdb's table, derived via immunoSEQ multiplex PCR, lists solely in-frame clones and lacks some. The sample carries tens of thousands of clones, 84% recorded once. Sequencing was carried out using PBMCs. The receptors come from a young man in good health and CMV-seronegative.

The chain couples TRBV5-4 to TRBJ1-2, with TRBD1 identical over 10 bases. Trimming took 9 bases from V and 3 from J; bases not matched to a gene: 5. Germline lookup yields CDR1 SGHNT and CDR2 YYREEE (reference sequence). This CDR3 has 13 amino acids. The DNA for the CDR3 is TGTGCCACCCAGGACAGGGGGGACTATGGCTACACCTTC. It is translated as CATQDRGDYGYTF.

The gene calls are TRBV6-1 and TRBJ2-3; 11 bases are shared with TRBD2. V shed 2 bases and J 4 bases; nucleotides not matched to a gene: 11. The CDR3 contains 18 residues. Germline-derived CDR1 and CDR2 are MNHNS and SASEGT. The CDR3 sequence is CASSEFLAGGRAADTQYF. The CDR3 region has the DNA TGTGCCAGCAGTGAATTCCTAGCGGGAGGCCGGGCGGCAGATACGCAGTATTTT.

This rearrangement joins TRBV30 to TRBJ2-3; weak D call: TRBD1 (6 bases). V lost 2 bases, J lost 8 bases, and 14 bases lay in between. Looked up from germline, CDR1 is GTSNPN and CDR2 is SVGIG (reference sequence). This CDR3 has 13 residues. CDR3 nucleotides: TGTGCCTGGAGTTTCCCAGGGGCAGCTACGCAGTATTTT. It is translated as CAWSFPGAATQYF. Full variable domain (outside the CDR3, taken from reference TRBV30 and TRBJ2-3): SQTIHQWPATLVQPVGSPLSLECTVEGTSNPNLYWYRQAAGRGLQLLFYSVGIGQISSEVPQNLSASRPQDRQFILSSKKLLLSDSGFYLCAWSFPGAATQYFGPGTRLTVL.

The V and J genes are TRBV7-9 and TRBJ1-1; 9 nucleotides agree with TRBD1. Trimming removed 8 bases from V and 6 bases from J; junction bases left unmatched: 10. Germline CDR1 and CDR2: SEHNR and FQNEAQ (reference sequence). CDR3 length equals 14 residues. The chain's CDR3 is CASLTGQGNPEAFF. CDR3 nucleotide sequence: TGTGCCAGCCTGACGGGACAGGGAAACCCTGAAGCTTTCTTT.

The chain employs TRBV29-1 and TRBJ1-2; D is undetermined. The CDR3 has 12 amino acids. Germline CDR1 SQVTM, CDR2 ANQGSEA. The V end was cut by 6 bases, the J end by 5 bases, with 13 bases between. The CDR3 nucleotides are TGCAGCGTCGCGCAGACACTGTATGGCTACACCTTC. Translation gives CSVAQTLYGYTF.

The chain joins TRBV7-2 to TRBJ2-7; D is unclear. V dropped 4 bases and J dropped 1 base, with 11 bases sitting between them. The CDR3 is 14 amino acids. Germline-derived CDR1 and CDR2 are SGHTA and FQGNSA. CDR3 loop: CASSSNTHSYEQYF. As DNA, the CDR3 is TGTGCCAGCAGCTCCAACACCCATTCCTACGAGCAGTACTTC.

V gene TRBV9 combines with J gene TRBJ2-7; D perhaps matches TRBD2 (6 bases). Germline V gene lookup returns CDR1 SGDLS and CDR2 YYNGEE. CDR3 length: 15 amino acids. V gave up 3 bases and J gave up 6 bases, with 19 bases separating them. The CDR3 loop is CASSASITGGSEQYF. CDR3 nucleotide sequence: TGTGCCAGCAGCGCAAGTATAACTGGGGGGAGCGAGCAGTACTTC.

CDR3 loop: CASSILRDIGQPQHF. The CDR3 nucleotides read TGTGCCAGTAGTATTCTCAGGGACATCGGTCAGCCCCAGCATTTT. The chain employs TRBV19 and TRBJ1-5, with a tentative D call TRBD1 (6 bases). V lost 3 bases and J lost 6, with 15 bases in between. This CDR3 region has 15 residues. The germline gives CDR1 LNHDA, CDR2 SQIVND (reference sequence).

J is TRBJ1-2 and V is TRBV29-1; 7 positions match TRBD1. Germline V gives CDR1 SQVTM, CDR2 ANQGSEA. The CDR3 loop spans 10 amino acids. With 4 bases clipped from V and 8 bases from J, the junction kept 1 base outside the gene matches. The CDR3 nucleotides read TGCAGCGTTGGGGACAGCGGCTACACCTTC. This sequence encodes CSVGDSGYTF.

A remark on this clone: At one of its ends the junction is not consistent with the germline gene, which may arise from a read error. This chain links TRBV6-5 with TRBJ2-1; 7 bases line up with TRBD2. The CDR3 consists of 16 residues. Germline V CDR1 and CDR2: MNHEY, SVGAGI. CDR3 sequence: CASSNSASGNPKKGFF. CDR3 nucleotides: TGTGCCAGCAGTAACTCGGCCAGCGGGAATCCTAAAAAGGGGTTCTTC.

V usage is TRBV28 and J usage is TRBJ1-2; possible D gene TRBD1, 5 bases. The germline CDR1 and CDR2 sequences are MDHEN and SYDVKM. This CDR3 spans 10 amino acids. Trimming took 10 bases from V and 8 from J, leaving 11 bases between them. As DNA, the CDR3 is TGTGCCACCGGGACTTGGGGCTACACCTTC. Its translation: CATGTWGYTF.

The genes are TRBV25-1 and TRBJ2-1; D is possibly TRBD2 (6 bases). Germline CDR1 and CDR2: MGHDK and SYGVNS. This CDR3 contains 16 residues. V gave up 3 bases and J gave up 7 bases, with 19 bases separating them. CDR3 DNA: TGTGCCAGCAGTGACCCCGGGCCCGGGGGTAAGAATGAGCAGTTCTTC. Translation: CASSDPGPGGKNEQFF.

V gene TRBV7-9 combines with J gene TRBJ1-2, with D possibly TRBD1 on 5 matching bases. CDR3 length: 14 residues. Trimming took off 0 bases at V and 8 bases at J, with 13 bases between the two ends. Germline CDR1 and CDR2: SEHNR and FQNEAQ (reference sequence). In DNA form, the CDR3 reads TGTGCCAGCAGCTTAGCGGCCCCGGGGGAGGGCTACACCTTC. This sequence encodes CASSLAAPGEGYTF.

V gene TRBV6-5 combines with J gene TRBJ2-1; D may be TRBD2 (7 bases). Germline V gives CDR1 MNHEY, CDR2 SVGAGI. Trimming left V 5 bases short and J 8 bases short, with 19 bases between. The CDR3 totals 15 residues. CDR3: CASSPLTGGSHEQFF. CDR3 bases: TGTGCCAGCAGTCCCCTGACGGGGGGCAGTCATGAGCAGTTCTTC.

This chain connects TRBV28 to TRBJ1-5, with D possibly matching TRBD1 (6 bases). The CDR3 consists of 14 residues. Per germline, CDR1 MDHEN and CDR2 SYDVKM. Between the trimmed V and J ends, which lost 2 bases and 7 bases, there was a span of 12 bases. The CDR3 loop reads CASSLRGGGQPQHF. In DNA form, the CDR3 reads TGTGCCAGCAGTTTACGAGGGGGTGGCCAGCCCCAGCATTTT.

CDR3 nucleotides: TGCGCCAGCAGCCAAGAATTGACTAGCGGGAGTTCAGATACGCAGTATTTT. Translating it yields CASSQELTSGSSDTQYF. The genes are TRBV4-1 and TRBJ2-3; 12 bases are a match to TRBD2. After removal of 0 bases from V and 4 bases from J, the junction contained 5 bases not matched to a gene. Per the germline V gene, CDR1 is MGHRA and CDR2 is YSYEKL. The CDR3 has 17 residues.

The V and J genes are TRBV2 and TRBJ1-3; 9 bases are shared with TRBD1. CDR1 and CDR2 (germline): SNHLY, FYNNEI. Trimming cost V 9 bases and J 4 bases; bases outside gene matches: 4. The CDR3 is 13 amino acids. The CDR3 nucleotides read TGTGCCAGACAGGGGGCAGAAGGAAACACCATATATTTT. As protein: CARQGAEGNTIYF.

The V and J genes are TRBV7-2 and TRBJ2-1; 7 bases match TRBD1. Trimming cost V 5 bases and J 9 bases; bases outside gene matches: 10. The germline gives CDR1 SGHTA, CDR2 FQGNSA. The CDR3 runs 14 residues. The CDR3 nucleotides read TGTGCCAGCAGCGGATCAACAGGGGTTAGTGAGCAGTTCTTC. It specifies CASSGSTGVSEQFF.

The chain uses TRBV29-1 and TRBJ1-1; D not certain. CDR1 SQVTM and CDR2 ANQGSEA come from the germline V gene. Trimming stripped 5 bases from V and 5 bases from J, with 12 bases between. The CDR3 extends over 12 amino acids. Here the CDR3 reads CSVQWSWTEAFF. In nucleotides, the CDR3 is TGCAGCGTTCAGTGGAGCTGGACTGAAGCTTTCTTT.

This clone was detected only once. The V call is TRBV9, the J call TRBJ1-3; maybe TRBD1 (5 bases). The germline V and J ends were trimmed by 5 bases and 8 bases, with 20 bases remaining between them. CDR3 size: 15 residues. Germline loops: CDR1 SGDLS, CDR2 YYNGEE. The CDR3 region has the DNA TGTGCCAGCAGTGACCTGTCCGCGGGGGGAGACACCATATATTTT. Translating it yields CASSDLSAGGDTIYF. Drawing the rest from reference TRBV9 and TRBJ1-3, the complete variable domain is DSGVTQTPKHLITATGQRVTLRCSPRSGDLSVYWYQQSLDQGLQFLIQYYNGEERAKGNILERFSAQQFPDLHSELNLSSLELGDSALYFCASSDLSAGGDTIYFGEGSWLTVV.

The V call is TRBV13, the J call TRBJ1-2, with 7 bases identical to TRBD1. CDR3 length: 13 residues. The germline gives CDR1 PRHDT, CDR2 FYEKMQ (reference sequence). V was pared by 5 bases and J by 8 bases, with 8 bases of the junction left unmatched. CDR3 loop: CASSEGGAMGYTF. The CDR3 nucleotides read TGTGCCAGCAGCGAAGGGGGCGCAATGGGCTACACCTTC.

In this sample, this clone turned up a few times. The rearrangement uses TRBV25-1 and TRBJ2-1, with D possibly TRBD2 on 7 matching bases. Trimming removed 4 bases at V and 6 bases at J, with 19 bases between. The CDR3 covers 16 residues. The germline V gene has CDR1 MGHDK and CDR2 SYGVNS. In DNA, the CDR3 is TGTGCCAGCAGTGCCCAAGGGGGGGGCCCAATCAATGAGCAGTTCTTC. Translation gives CASSAQGGGPINEQFF.

The J gene is TRBJ2-2, the V gene TRBV27; 10 nucleotides match TRBD1. V was pared by 5 bases and J by 6 bases, with 9 bases of the junction left unmatched. The germline CDR1 and CDR2 sequences are MNHEY and SMNVEV (reference sequence). The CDR3 runs 16 residues. CDR3 in amino acids: CASSPSGTGASGELFF. In nucleotides, the CDR3 is TGTGCCAGCAGTCCCTCCGGGACAGGGGCGTCCGGGGAGCTGTTTTTT.

V gene TRBV9 combines with J gene TRBJ1-2, with D perhaps matching TRBD1 (5 bases). Deletions cut 0 bases from V and 4 bases from J, with 13 bases between. CDR1 is SGDLS and CDR2 is YYNGEE in the germline V gene. The CDR3 covers 15 residues. CDR3 region: CASSVANRPRYGYTF. The CDR3 nucleotides read TGTGCCAGCAGCGTAGCTAACAGGCCCCGCTATGGCTACACCTTC.